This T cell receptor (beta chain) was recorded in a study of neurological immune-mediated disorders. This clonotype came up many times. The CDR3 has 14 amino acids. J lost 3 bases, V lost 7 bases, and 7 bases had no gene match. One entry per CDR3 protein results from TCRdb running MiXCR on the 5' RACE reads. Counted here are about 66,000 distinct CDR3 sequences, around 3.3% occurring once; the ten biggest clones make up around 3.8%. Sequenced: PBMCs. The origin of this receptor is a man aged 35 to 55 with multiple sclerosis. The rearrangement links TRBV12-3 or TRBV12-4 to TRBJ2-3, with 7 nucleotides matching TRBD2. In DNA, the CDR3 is TGTGCCAGCACTCTAGCGGCCTTGACAGATACGCAGTATTTT. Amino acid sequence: CASTLAALTDTQYF.